This TCR beta chain was observed in a study of molecular identifiers for immune sequencing clone quantification. Listed TCR primers, together with previously described methods, were used for the bulk TCR libraries. One entry per CDR3 protein results from TCRdb running MiXCR on the PCR reads. The sample has around 480,000 distinct CDR3 sequences; roughly 23% are singletons. The CDR3 extends over 16 amino acids. V shed 0 bases and J 6 bases; nucleotides not matched to a gene: 7. CDR1 is SEHNR, CDR2 FQNEAQ, per germline (reference sequence). The sample holds a few counts of this clonotype. Naive CD8 T cells, phenotype CD8+CD4-CCR7+CD45RA+, were sorted.

This receptor was identified in a human donor in good health. Some libraries in this study had Jurkat cell RNA spiked in. The rearrangement links TRBV7-9 to TRBJ2-4; 8 bases map to TRBD1. Specimen: naive CD8+ T cells from blood, with Jurkat cell RNA spiked in. Specified subset: FACS-sorted CD8+CD4-CCR7+CD45RA+ naive T cells. The CDR3 sequence: CASSLAPGTGPNIQYF. The CDR3 DNA reads as TGTGCCAGCAGCTTAGCGCCCGGGACAGGACCAAACATTCAGTACTTC.